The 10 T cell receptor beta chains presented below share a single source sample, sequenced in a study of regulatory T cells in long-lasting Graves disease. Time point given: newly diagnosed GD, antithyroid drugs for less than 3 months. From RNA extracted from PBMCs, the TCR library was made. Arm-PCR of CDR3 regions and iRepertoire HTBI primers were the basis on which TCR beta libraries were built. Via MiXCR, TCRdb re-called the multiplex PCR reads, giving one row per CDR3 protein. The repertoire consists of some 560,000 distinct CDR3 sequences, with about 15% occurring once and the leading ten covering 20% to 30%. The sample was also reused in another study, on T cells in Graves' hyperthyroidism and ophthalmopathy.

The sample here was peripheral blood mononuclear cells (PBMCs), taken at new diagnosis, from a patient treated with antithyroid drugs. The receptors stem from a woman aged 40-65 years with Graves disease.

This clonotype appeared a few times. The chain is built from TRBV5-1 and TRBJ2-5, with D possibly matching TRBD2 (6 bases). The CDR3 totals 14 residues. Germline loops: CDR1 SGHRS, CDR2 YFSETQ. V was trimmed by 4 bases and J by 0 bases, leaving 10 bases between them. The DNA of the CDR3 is TGCGCCAGCAGCGCGGGATCGTACCAAGAGACCCAGTACTTC. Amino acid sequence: CASSAGSYQETQYF.

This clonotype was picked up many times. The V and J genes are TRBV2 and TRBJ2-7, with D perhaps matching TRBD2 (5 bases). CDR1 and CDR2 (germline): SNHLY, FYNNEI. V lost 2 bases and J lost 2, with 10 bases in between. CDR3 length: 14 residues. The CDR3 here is CASSEQGGPYEQYF. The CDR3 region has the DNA TGTGCCAGCAGTGAACAAGGCGGGCCCTACGAGCAGTACTTC.

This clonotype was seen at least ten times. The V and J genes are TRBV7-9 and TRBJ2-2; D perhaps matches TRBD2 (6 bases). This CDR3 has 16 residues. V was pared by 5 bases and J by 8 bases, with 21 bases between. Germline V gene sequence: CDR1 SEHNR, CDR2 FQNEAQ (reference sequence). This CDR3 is CASSTTDGLTPGELFF. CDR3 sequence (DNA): TGTGCCAGCAGCACGACAGACGGACTAACTCCGGGGGAGCTGTTTTTT.

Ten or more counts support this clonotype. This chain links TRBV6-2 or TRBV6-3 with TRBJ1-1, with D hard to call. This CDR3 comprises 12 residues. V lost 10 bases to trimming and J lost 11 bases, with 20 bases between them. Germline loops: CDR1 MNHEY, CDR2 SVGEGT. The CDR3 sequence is CATSTEPKPAFF. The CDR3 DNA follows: TGTGCCACCTCTACAGAACCCAAGCCCGCTTTCTTT.

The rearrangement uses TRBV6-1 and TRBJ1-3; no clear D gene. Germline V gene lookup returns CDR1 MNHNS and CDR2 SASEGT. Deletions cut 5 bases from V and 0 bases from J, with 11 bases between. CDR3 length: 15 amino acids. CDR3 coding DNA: TGTGCCAGCAGTCCACCGGGTCTCTCTGGAAACACCATATATTTT. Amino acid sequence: CASSPPGLSGNTIYF.

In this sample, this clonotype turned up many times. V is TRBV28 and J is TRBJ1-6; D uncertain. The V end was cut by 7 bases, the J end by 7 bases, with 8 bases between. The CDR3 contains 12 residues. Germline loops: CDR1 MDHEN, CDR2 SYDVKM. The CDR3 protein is CASMVKNSPLHF. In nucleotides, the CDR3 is TGTGCCAGCATGGTTAAAAATTCACCCCTCCACTTT.

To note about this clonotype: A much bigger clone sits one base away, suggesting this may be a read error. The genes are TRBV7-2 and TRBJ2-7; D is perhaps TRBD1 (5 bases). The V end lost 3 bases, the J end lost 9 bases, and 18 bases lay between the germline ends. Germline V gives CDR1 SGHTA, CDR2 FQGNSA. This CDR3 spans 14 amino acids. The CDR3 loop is CASSFGQGIFGQYF. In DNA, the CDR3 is TGTGCCAGCAGCTTTGGGCAGGGCATATTCGGGCAGTACTTC.

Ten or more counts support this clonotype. This CDR3 reads CASSPGAAGARAFF. The DNA for the CDR3 is TGTGCCAGCAGTCCTGGGGCGGCCGGGGCCCGAGCTTTCTTT. The gene calls are TRBV27 and TRBJ1-1; weak D call: TRBD1 (5 bases). Germline V gives CDR1 MNHEY, CDR2 SMNVEV (reference sequence). This CDR3 comprises 14 residues. V lost 5 bases, J lost 10 bases, and 20 bases lay in between.

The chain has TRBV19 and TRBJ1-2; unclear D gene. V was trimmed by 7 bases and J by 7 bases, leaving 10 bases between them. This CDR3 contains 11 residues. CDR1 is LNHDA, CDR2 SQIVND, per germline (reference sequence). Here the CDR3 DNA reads TGTGCCAGTATGTACGGTGGTGGCTACACCTTC. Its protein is CASMYGGGYTF.

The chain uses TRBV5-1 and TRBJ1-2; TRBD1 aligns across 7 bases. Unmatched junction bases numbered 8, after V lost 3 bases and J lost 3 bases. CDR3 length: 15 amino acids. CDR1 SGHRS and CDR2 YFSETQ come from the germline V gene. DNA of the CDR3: TGCGCCAGCAGCTACGACGGGACAGAGTACTATGGCTACACCTTC. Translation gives CASSYDGTEYYGYTF.